Each of the 11 T cell receptor beta chains below was sequenced from the same sample in a study of blood T cell repertoires in COVID-19. Here immunoSEQ multiplex PCR was the method, and the copy in TCRdb shows in-frame clones only, minus some. The sample has about 400,000 clones, roughly nine tenths seen once; the top ten hold 1.7%. Sequencing used PBMCs or T cells enriched from blood (not recorded which). All receptors derive from a woman in her 30s who had recovered from COVID-19.

This chain links TRBV6-5 with TRBJ1-4; 9 bases fit TRBD1. The CDR3 runs 14 residues. CDR1 is MNHEY, CDR2 SVGAGI, per germline. V lost 6 bases and J lost 5; bases outside the gene matches: 4. The CDR3 loop reads CASRMGQGNEKLFF. CDR3 sequence (DNA): TGTGCCAGCAGGATGGGACAGGGCAATGAAAAACTGTTTTTT.

This chain joins TRBV4-3 and TRBJ2-7; tentatively, D is TRBD1 (5 bases). V lost 0 bases, J lost 2 bases, and 5 bases lay in between. CDR3 length equals 13 residues. The germline V gene has CDR1 LGHNA and CDR2 YSLEER. The CDR3, as DNA: TGCGCCAGCAGCCAAGACAGGGCCTACGAGCAGTACTTC. It codes for CASSQDRAYEQYF.

The rearrangement links TRBV5-1 to TRBJ2-7; possible D gene TRBD2, 5 bases. V lost 6 bases to trimming and J lost 0 bases, with 13 bases between them. CDR3 length: 14 residues. Germline assignment: CDR1 SGHRS and CDR2 YFSETQ. CDR3 protein: CASTRGRDSYEQYF. In DNA form, the CDR3 reads TGCGCCAGCACCAGAGGTCGGGACTCCTACGAGCAGTACTTC.

The chain recombines TRBV30 with TRBJ2-2; 9 bases map to TRBD2. Trimming cost V 0 bases and J 5 bases; bases outside gene matches: 4. There are 15 residues in the CDR3. Germline V gene lookup returns CDR1 GTSNPN and CDR2 SVGIG (reference sequence). Here the CDR3 reads CAWSVGLALTGELFF. The CDR3 DNA sequence: TGTGCCTGGAGTGTGGGACTAGCCCTAACCGGGGAGCTGTTTTTT.

CDR3 in DNA: TGTGCCAGCAGTCTTGGGCCACAGCAAACTTCCTACGAGCAGTACTTC. Protein: CASSLGPQQTSYEQYF. J is TRBJ2-7 and V is TRBV27; D call uncertain. V gave up 5 bases and J gave up 1 base, with 18 bases separating them. Germline assignment: CDR1 MNHEY and CDR2 SMNVEV (reference sequence). CDR3 length: 16 residues.

This clone was recorded once. The rearrangement links TRBV28 to TRBJ2-3; 7 nucleotides align to TRBD2. Germline trimming cut 2 bases from V and 4 bases from J; bases unmatched to any gene: 21. This CDR3 has 20 residues. Germline-derived CDR1 and CDR2 are MDHEN and SYDVKM. CDR3 in DNA: TGTGCCAGCAGTTTAAGCTACGGGCGGGAGTTTAAGTTTAGCCCAGATACGCAGTATTTT. Amino acid sequence: CASSLSYGREFKFSPDTQYF. The entire variable domain, with the rest obtained from reference TRBV28 and TRBJ2-3, is as follows: DVKVTQSSRYLVKRTGEKVFLECVQDMDHENMFWYRQDPGLGLRLIYFSYDVKMKEKGDIPEGYSVSREKKERFSLILESASTNQTSMYLCASSLSYGREFKFSPDTQYFGPGTRLTVL.

V and J are TRBV18 and TRBJ2-3; D uncertain. The CDR3 is 13 residues long. Germline loops: CDR1 KGHSH, CDR2 LQKENI. The V end lost 3 bases, the J end lost 3 bases, and 7 bases lay between the germline ends. The CDR3 loop reads CASSPFSTDTQYF. CDR3 bases: TGTGCCAGCTCACCGTTCAGTACAGATACGCAGTATTTT.

The chain joins TRBV9 to TRBJ1-1; D gene unclear. There are 15 residues in the CDR3. Per germline, CDR1 SGDLS and CDR2 YYNGEE. V was pared by 0 bases and J by 2 bases, with 11 bases between. The CDR3 spells CASSVGAHGNTEAFF. The CDR3 DNA reads TGTGCCAGCAGCGTAGGGGCCCACGGAAACACTGAAGCTTTCTTT. The complete variable domain, with remaining parts taken from reference TRBV9 and TRBJ1-1, reads DSGVTQTPKHLITATGQRVTLRCSPRSGDLSVYWYQQSLDQGLQFLIQYYNGEERAKGNILERFSAQQFPDLHSELNLSSLELGDSALYFCASSVGAHGNTEAFFGQGTRLTVV.

The chain has TRBV30 and TRBJ2-7, with 7 bases lining up with TRBD2. The trim removed 3 bases at V and 0 bases at J, leaving 5 bases unmatched. The germline CDR1 and CDR2 sequences are GTSNPN and SVGIG (reference sequence). The CDR3 covers 14 residues. CDR3 sequence reads: CAWRSGTDSYEQYF. In DNA, the CDR3 is TGTGCCTGGAGGAGCGGGACGGACTCCTACGAGCAGTACTTC.

This rearrangement joins TRBV4-1 to TRBJ2-3; the D gene is possibly TRBD2 (6 bases). The CDR3 consists of 15 residues. Per germline, CDR1 MGHRA and CDR2 YSYEKL. Trimming stripped 2 bases from V and 5 bases from J, with 14 bases between. The CDR3 sequence: CASSQRILGGDTQYF. The CDR3 region has the DNA TGCGCCAGCAGCCAACGGATCCTGGGGGGAGATACGCAGTATTTT.

The chain uses TRBV27 and TRBJ2-4; 13 nucleotides line up with TRBD2. The CDR3 spans 14 residues. The germline V gene encodes CDR1 MNHEY and CDR2 SMNVEV (reference sequence). Trimming removed 6 bases from V and 9 bases from J; junction bases left unmatched: 5. CDR3 bases: TGTGCCAGCAGACTAGCGGGAGGGGTGGGCATTCAGTACTTC. It specifies CASRLAGGVGIQYF.